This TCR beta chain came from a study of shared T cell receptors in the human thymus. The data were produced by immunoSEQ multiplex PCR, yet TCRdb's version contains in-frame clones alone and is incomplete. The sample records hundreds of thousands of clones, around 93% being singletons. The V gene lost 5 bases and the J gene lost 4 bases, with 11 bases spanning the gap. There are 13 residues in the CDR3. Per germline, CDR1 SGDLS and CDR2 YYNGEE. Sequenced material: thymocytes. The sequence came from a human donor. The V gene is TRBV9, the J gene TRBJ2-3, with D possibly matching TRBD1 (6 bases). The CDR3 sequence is CASSRQGPDTQYF. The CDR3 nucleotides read TGTGCCAGCAGTCGGCAGGGGCCAGATACGCAGTATTTT.